This TCR beta chain was sequenced for a study of identical twins. cDNA molecules carried unique molecular identifiers, and template switching added a universal primer site. Using its own MiXCR run on the 5' RACE reads, TCRdb lists one record per CDR3 protein. This sample has 200,000 to 300,000 distinct CDR3 sequences, with 6% to 8% found just once. Healthy Caucasian individuals made up all the donors. Many counts were recorded for this clonotype. Its antigen is undetermined. General observations from the study: Researchers caution that invariant MAIT and iNKT cells could partly confound zero-insertion analyses.

The CDR3 loop spans 16 amino acids. Germline V gene data show CDR1 as SEHNR and CDR2 as FQNEAQ (reference sequence). V was trimmed by 5 bases and J by 3 bases, leaving 20 bases between them. These data were also filed under a second study, of yellow fever vaccine responses in identical twins. That investigation notes: As reported, the vaccine T cell response of twins seemed partly convergent and partly personalized.

This rearrangement joins TRBV7-9 to TRBJ2-7; D remains ambiguous. The specimen sequenced was CD8+ T cells sorted from blood. This sequence originates from a woman under 30 in good health. The CDR3 DNA reads as TGTGCCAGCAGCCCCCAAGGCGGAGTTTCGAACTACGAGCAGTACTTC. Amino acid sequence: CASSPQGGVSNYEQYF.